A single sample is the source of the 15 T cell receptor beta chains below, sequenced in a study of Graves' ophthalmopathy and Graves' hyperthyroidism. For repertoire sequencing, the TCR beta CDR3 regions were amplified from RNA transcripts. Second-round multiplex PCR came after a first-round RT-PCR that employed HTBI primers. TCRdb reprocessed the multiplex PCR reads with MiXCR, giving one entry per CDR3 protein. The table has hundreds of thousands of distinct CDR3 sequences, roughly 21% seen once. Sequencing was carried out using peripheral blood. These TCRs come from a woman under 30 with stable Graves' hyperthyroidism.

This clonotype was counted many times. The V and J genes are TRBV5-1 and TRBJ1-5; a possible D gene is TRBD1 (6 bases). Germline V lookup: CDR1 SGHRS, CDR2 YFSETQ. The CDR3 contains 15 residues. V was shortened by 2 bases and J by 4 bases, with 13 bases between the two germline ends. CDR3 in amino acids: CASSLGTGRNQPQHF. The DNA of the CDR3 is TGCGCCAGCAGCTTAGGTACAGGGCGAAATCAGCCCCAGCATTTT.

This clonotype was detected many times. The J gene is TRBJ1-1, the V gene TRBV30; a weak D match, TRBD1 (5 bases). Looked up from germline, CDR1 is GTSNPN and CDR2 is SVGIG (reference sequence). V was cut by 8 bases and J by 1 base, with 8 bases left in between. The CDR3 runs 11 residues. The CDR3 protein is CANRKNTEAFF. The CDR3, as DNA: TGTGCCAACAGGAAGAACACTGAAGCTTTCTTT.

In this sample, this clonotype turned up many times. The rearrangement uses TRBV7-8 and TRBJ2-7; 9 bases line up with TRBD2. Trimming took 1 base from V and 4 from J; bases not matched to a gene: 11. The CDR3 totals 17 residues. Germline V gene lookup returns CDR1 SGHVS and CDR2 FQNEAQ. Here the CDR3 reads CASSLGRTTSGLYEQYF. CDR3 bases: TGTGCCAGCAGCTTAGGTCGTACGACTAGCGGCCTTTACGAGCAGTACTTC.

CDR3 region: CSARGGETEAFF. DNA of the CDR3: TGCAGTGCTAGGGGGGGCGAAACTGAAGCTTTCTTT. The chain combines TRBV20-1 with TRBJ1-1, with D possibly TRBD1 on 6 matching bases. The V end was cut by 3 bases, the J end by 5 bases, with 10 bases between. This CDR3 is 12 amino acids long. Per germline, CDR1 DFQATT and CDR2 SNEGSKA (reference sequence).

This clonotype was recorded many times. CDR3 sequence: CASSPNPRLEDEQYF. The CDR3 bases are TGTGCCAGCAGCCCGAACCCCAGGCTCGAGGACGAGCAGTACTTC. This chain joins TRBV7-2 and TRBJ2-7; D gene unclear. Trimming removed 5 bases from V and 5 bases from J, with 19 bases in between. The length of the CDR3 is 15 residues. Germline CDR1 and CDR2: SGHTA and FQGNSA.

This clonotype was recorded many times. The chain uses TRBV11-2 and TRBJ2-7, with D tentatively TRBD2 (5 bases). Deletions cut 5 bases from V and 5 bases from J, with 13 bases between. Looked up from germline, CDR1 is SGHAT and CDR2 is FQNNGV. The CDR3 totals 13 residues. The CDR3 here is CASSPPDYHEQYF. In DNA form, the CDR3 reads TGTGCCAGCAGCCCCCCCGACTACCACGAGCAGTACTTC.

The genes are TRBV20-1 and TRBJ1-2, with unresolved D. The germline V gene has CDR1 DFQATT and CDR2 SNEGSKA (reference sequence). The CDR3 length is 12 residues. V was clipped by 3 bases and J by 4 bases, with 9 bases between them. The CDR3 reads CSASNVAYGYTF. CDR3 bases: TGCAGTGCTAGTAACGTGGCCTATGGCTACACCTTC.

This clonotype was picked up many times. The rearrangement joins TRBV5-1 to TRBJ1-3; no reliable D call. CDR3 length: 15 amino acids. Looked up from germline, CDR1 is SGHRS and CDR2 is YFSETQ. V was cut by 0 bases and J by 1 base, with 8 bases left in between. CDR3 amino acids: CASSLGPFSGNTIYF. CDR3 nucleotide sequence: TGCGCCAGCAGCTTGGGGCCGTTTTCTGGAAACACCATATATTTT.

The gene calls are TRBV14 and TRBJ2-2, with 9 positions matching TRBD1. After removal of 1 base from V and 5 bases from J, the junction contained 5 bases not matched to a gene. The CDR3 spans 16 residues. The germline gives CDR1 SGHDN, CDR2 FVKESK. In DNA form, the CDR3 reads TGTGCCAGCAGCCAAGTGTCCGGGACAGGGACCGGGGAGCTGTTTTTT. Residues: CASSQVSGTGTGELFF. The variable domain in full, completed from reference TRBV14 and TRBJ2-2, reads EAGVTQFPSHSVIEKGQTVTLRCDPISGHDNLYWYRRVMGKEIKFLLHFVKESKQDESGMPNNRFLAERTGGTYSTLKVQPAELEDSGVYFCASSQVSGTGTGELFFGEGSRLTVL.

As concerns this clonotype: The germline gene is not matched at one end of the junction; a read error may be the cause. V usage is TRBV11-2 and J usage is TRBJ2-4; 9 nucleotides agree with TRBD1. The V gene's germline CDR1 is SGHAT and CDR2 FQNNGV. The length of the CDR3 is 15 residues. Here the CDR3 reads CASSSGTGNLDIKYF. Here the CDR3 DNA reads TGTGCCAGCAGCTCCGGGACAGGGAATTTGGACATTAAGTACTTC.

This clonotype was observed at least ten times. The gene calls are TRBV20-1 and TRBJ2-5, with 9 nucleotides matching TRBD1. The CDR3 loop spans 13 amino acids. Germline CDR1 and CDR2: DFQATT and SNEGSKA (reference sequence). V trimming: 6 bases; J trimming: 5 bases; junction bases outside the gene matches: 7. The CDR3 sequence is CSATTGGRETQYF. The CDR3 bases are TGCAGTGCGACCACAGGGGGCAGGGAGACCCAGTACTTC.

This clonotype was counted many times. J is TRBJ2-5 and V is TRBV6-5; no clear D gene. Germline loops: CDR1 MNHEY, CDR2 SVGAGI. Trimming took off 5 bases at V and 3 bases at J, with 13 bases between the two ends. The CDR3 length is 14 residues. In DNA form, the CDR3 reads TGTGCCAGCAGTCCCCTTAGGACGGAAGAGACCCAGTACTTC. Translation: CASSPLRTEETQYF.

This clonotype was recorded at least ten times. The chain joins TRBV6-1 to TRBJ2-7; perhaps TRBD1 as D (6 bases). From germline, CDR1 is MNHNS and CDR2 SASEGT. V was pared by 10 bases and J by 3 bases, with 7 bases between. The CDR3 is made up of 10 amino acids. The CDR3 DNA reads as TGTGCCACGACAGGCTACGAGCAGTACTTC. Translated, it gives CATTGYEQYF.

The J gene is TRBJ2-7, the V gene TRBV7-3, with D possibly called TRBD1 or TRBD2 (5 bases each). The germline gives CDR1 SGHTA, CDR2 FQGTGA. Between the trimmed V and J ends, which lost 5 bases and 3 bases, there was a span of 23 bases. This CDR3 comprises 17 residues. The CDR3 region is CASSADSRPWTYYEQYF. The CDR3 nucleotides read TGTGCCAGCAGCGCCGACAGCCGCCCCTGGACTTACTACGAGCAGTACTTC. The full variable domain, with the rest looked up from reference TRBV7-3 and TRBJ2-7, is GAGVSQTPSNKVTEKGKYVELRCDPISGHTALYWYRQSLGQGPEFLIYFQGTGAADDSGLPNDRFFAVRPEGSVSTLKIQRTERGDSAVYLCASSADSRPWTYYEQYFGPGTRLTVT.

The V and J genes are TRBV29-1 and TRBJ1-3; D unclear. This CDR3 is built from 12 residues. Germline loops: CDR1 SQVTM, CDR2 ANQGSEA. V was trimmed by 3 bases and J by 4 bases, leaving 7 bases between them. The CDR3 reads CSVDGGGNTIYF. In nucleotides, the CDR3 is TGCAGCGTTGATGGTGGAGGAAACACCATATATTTT.